Below, one T cell receptor (beta chain) is given with its context. Authors' analysis steps: Cell counts per sample came from amplifying reference gene primers. TCRdb's copy holds only in-frame clones and misses some; the assay was immunoSEQ multiplex PCR. That table is the source of V, J and clone size, and D and trimming were worked out from the DNA. Of 25,000 to 35,000 clones in the sample, roughly four fifths were seen once. This sample is drawn from a study of blood T cell repertoires in COVID-19. Turning to the study itself: Material from acute and convalescent COVID-19 was sourced from the United States, Italy and Spain. In each case, the material was cDNA or gDNA derived from T cells, B-cell-depleted T cells, or PBMCs.

This sequence was found in a man aged 70 or older with active COVID-19. Source material: peripheral blood.

The chain's CDR3 is CASSQDRGRFYGYTF. CDR3 bases: TGTGCCAGTAGTCAGGACAGGGGACGTTTCTATGGCTACACCTTC. V usage is TRBV19 and J usage is TRBJ1-2; the match to TRBD1 covers 9 bases. Germline CDR1 LNHDA, CDR2 SQIVND (reference sequence). The V and J ends lost 5 bases and 4 bases, in that order; junction bases with no gene match: 8. This CDR3 has 15 residues.